Listed below are T cell receptor beta chains from one sample, sequenced in a study of T and B cells in COVID-19 patients. MiXCR was run by TCRdb on the multiplex PCR reads, yielding one entry per CDR3 protein. In the table there are fewer than 10,000 distinct CDR3 sequences, over 25% of which are singletons. The source material was blood. The receptor source for this set is a human donor who had recovered from COVID-19. The CDR3 runs from the conserved cysteine through the conserved F or W. A D gene is named only where the DNA matches it firmly. Clone size appears in some rows only: once, few, many, or a class for an expanded clone.

>TRBV24-1|once|TRBJ2-3|.
TGTGCCACCAGTCGGCGTAGTACAGATACGCAGTATTTT
CATSRRSTDTQYF
>TRBV6-2/TRBV6-3|few|TRBJ1-4|.
TGTGCCAGCAGTTACTCGACGGGGGGAGAAAAACTGTTTTTT
CASSYSTGGEKLFF
>TRBV6-1|.|TRBJ1-1|.
TGTGCCAGCAGTTGGACGGCCTATATGAACACTGAAGCTTTCTTT
CASSWTAYMNTEAFF
>TRBV5-1|few|TRBJ2-1|TRBD2
TGCGCCAGCAGCGGACCGGGACTAGCGGGAGGCAATGAGCAGTTCTTC
CASSGPGLAGGNEQFF
>TRBV18|few|TRBJ2-5|TRBD2
TGTGCCAGCTCACCACCGGGAGGGGAAGGGGAGACCCAGTACTTC
CASSPPGGEGETQYF
>TRBV6-5|few|TRBJ1-1|.
TGTGCCAGCAGTTACGGGGCAGACGAAGCTTTCTTT
CASSYGADEAFF
>TRBV6-5|few|TRBJ2-2|.
TGTGCCAGCATTGAATTCAGGGGGAACACCGGGGAGCTGTTTTTT
CASIEFRGNTGELFF
>TRBV20-1|.|TRBJ1-1|.
TGCAGTGCTAGAGATTATCGCCAGGCGAACACTGAAGCTTTCTTT
CSARDYRQANTEAFF
>TRBV29-1|medium-sized|TRBJ1-2|.
TGCAGCGTTGAAGATGTCCAGGGCCCCTATGGCTACACCTTC
CSVEDVQGPYGYTF
>TRBV7-9|few|TRBJ2-1|.
TGTGCCAGCAGCTTGCTCCTAGCAAACTACAATGAGCAGTTCTTC
CASSLLLANYNEQFF
>TRBV11-2|.|TRBJ2-7|.
TGTGCCAGCAGCTTAATTCCGGGAGCAGGTGCCTACGAGCAGTACTTC
CASSLIPGAGAYEQYF
>TRBV19|medium-sized|TRBJ1-5|.
TGTGCCAGTAGGCCCCAGGGAGGCAATCAGCCCCAGCATTTT
CASRPQGGNQPQHF
>TRBV27|medium-sized|TRBJ2-2|.
TGTGCCAGCAGTTTACAGGGAGAGGCCCGAACCGGGGAGCTGTTTTTT
CASSLQGEARTGELFF
>TRBV6-2/TRBV6-3|few|TRBJ1-4|.
TGTGCCAGCAGTACCGACAGATCCTGGGAACTGTTTTTT
CASSTDRSWELFF
>TRBV18|many|TRBJ2-7|.
TGTGCCAGCTCACCACCGGAGGGTACCTACGAGCAGTACTTC
CASSPPEGTYEQYF
>TRBV7-6|.|TRBJ2-2|.
TGTGCCAGCAGCTCCTCAGGCCCTTTGAACACCGGGGAGCTGTTTTTT
CASSSSGPLNTGELFF
>TRBV4-2|.|TRBJ2-3|.
TGTGCCAGCAGCCAAGTTCAGAGCCCCGGCACAGATACGCAGTATTTT
CASSQVQSPGTDTQYF
>TRBV29-1|medium-sized|TRBJ1-1|TRBD1
TGCAGCCCGGACAGGGGGCTCAGGACTGAAGCTTTCTTT
CSPDRGLRTEAFF
>TRBV19|medium-sized|TRBJ2-1|TRBD1
TGTGCCAGTAAGACAGGGGACTCCTACAATGAGCAGTTCTTC
CASKTGDSYNEQFF
>TRBV6-5|.|TRBJ2-5|TRBD2
TGTGCCAGCAGTCCGGGACTAGCGGGTTCCGAGACCCAGTACTTC
CASSPGLAGSETQYF
>TRBV6-5|few|TRBJ1-5|.
TGTGCCAGCAGTGAAAGGCCAGAAAATCAGCCCCAGCATTTT
CASSERPENQPQHF
>TRBV6-5|medium-sized|TRBJ1-4|.
TGTGCCAGCAGTTACCGGGGAAGGAGAGGTGAAAAACTGTTTTTT
CASSYRGRRGEKLFF
>TRBV19|medium-sized|TRBJ2-5|TRBD1
TGTGCCAGTAGTCCCCCCGGGACAGCACAACAAGAGACCCAGTACTTC
CASSPPGTAQQETQYF
>TRBV19|many|TRBJ1-1|.
TGTGCCACCAAAAGGACGACGAACACTGAAGCTTTCTTT
CATKRTTNTEAFF
>TRBV19|medium-sized|TRBJ1-1|TRBD1
TGTGCCAGTAGACCGGGACAGCTGAACACTGAAGCTTTCTTT
CASRPGQLNTEAFF
>TRBV6-6|few|TRBJ1-4|.
TGTGCCAGCAGTCCATCCCGACAAGGGGGGAATGAAAAACTGTTTTTT
CASSPSRQGGNEKLFF